One and the same sample provided the 10 T cell receptor beta chains below, sequenced in a study of beta chain features in type 1 diabetes. The sequenced template was cDNA made from the entire isolated RNA. The method was immunoSEQ multiplex PCR; TCRdb's version includes in-frame clones alone and lacks a portion of them. Of about 360,000 clones in the sample, about 12% were seen once. Source material: naive CD4+ T cells from blood. The receptors come from a man aged 18 to 30 in good health.

The CDR3 nucleotides read TGTGCCAGCGCCCACTACAGGGGGCGGAACACTGAAGCTTTCTTT. Translated: CASAHYRGRNTEAFF. V and J are TRBV6-6 and TRBJ1-1; TRBD1 aligns across 9 bases. Germline lookup yields CDR1 MNHNY and CDR2 SVGAGI (reference sequence). With 8 bases clipped from V and 1 base from J, the junction kept 8 bases outside the gene matches. The CDR3 contains 15 residues.

In nucleotides, the CDR3 is TGTGCCATCAGTGATTCTAGCGGAGAAGAGACCCAGTACTTC. Amino acids: CAISDSSGEETQYF. The chain has TRBV10-3 and TRBJ2-5; the match to TRBD2 covers 7 bases. The CDR3 consists of 14 residues. The germline gives CDR1 ENHRY, CDR2 SYGVKD. Trimming cost V 3 bases and J 3 bases; bases outside gene matches: 4.

This clone has only a few counts. J is TRBJ2-7 and V is TRBV4-1, with D perhaps matching TRBD1 (6 bases). CDR1 is MGHRA and CDR2 is YSYEKL in the germline V gene. The CDR3 runs to 15 residues. Deletions cut 0 bases from V and 2 bases from J, with 11 bases between. CDR3 region: CASSQETGLTYEQYF. The CDR3 DNA sequence: TGCGCCAGCAGCCAAGAAACAGGGCTTACCTACGAGCAGTACTTC.

In this sample, this clone turned up a few times. This chain joins TRBV7-2 and TRBJ1-2; weak D call: TRBD1 (6 bases). The germline V gene has CDR1 SGHTA and CDR2 FQGNSA. The CDR3 has 14 residues. Trimming left V 5 bases short and J 2 bases short, with 12 bases between. CDR3 bases: TGTGCCAGCAGCGTTTACACAGGGAACTATGGCTACACCTTC. Translation gives CASSVYTGNYGYTF.

This clone turned up a few times. The J gene is TRBJ2-7, the V gene TRBV28; 8 bases are a match to TRBD2. Looked up from germline, CDR1 is MDHEN and CDR2 is SYDVKM. Germline trimming cut 5 bases from V and 7 bases from J; bases unmatched to any gene: 13. The CDR3 is made up of 15 amino acids. The CDR3 is CASSPLLAGLREQYF. CDR3 DNA sequence: TGTGCCAGCAGTCCGCTCCTAGCGGGCCTAAGGGAGCAGTACTTC.

V gene TRBV7-2 combines with J gene TRBJ2-7, with 7 positions matching TRBD1. The CDR3 is made up of 14 amino acids. CDR1 and CDR2 from the germline V gene are SGHTA and FQGNSA. V trimming: 4 bases; J trimming: 4 bases; junction bases outside the gene matches: 7. CDR3 in amino acids: CASSSNRGNYEQYF. CDR3 bases: TGTGCCAGCAGCTCGAACAGGGGTAATTACGAGCAGTACTTC.

V and J are TRBV7-2 and TRBJ2-7; TRBD2 aligns across 7 bases. This CDR3 is built from 15 residues. Germline-derived CDR1 and CDR2 are SGHTA and FQGNSA. Trimming removed 5 bases from V and 3 bases from J; junction bases left unmatched: 10. CDR3: CASSLVETSIYEQYF. As DNA, the CDR3 is TGTGCCAGCAGCCTGGTAGAGACTAGCATCTACGAGCAGTACTTC.

The chain carries TRBV25-1 and TRBJ1-6, with 7 bases identical to TRBD1. In germline, CDR1 is MGHDK, CDR2 SYGVNS. This CDR3 comprises 14 residues. The J segment lost 7 bases and the V segment lost 1 base, leaving 1 base of the junction unmatched. CDR3 sequence reads: CASSESGGNSPLHF. DNA for the CDR3: TGTGCCAGCAGTGAATCAGGGGGAAATTCACCCCTCCACTTT.

The genes are TRBV9 and TRBJ1-1; D gene unclear. The germline V gene encodes CDR1 SGDLS and CDR2 YYNGEE. Deletions cut 0 bases from V and 0 bases from J, with 12 bases between. The CDR3 consists of 16 residues. CDR3 DNA: TGTGCCAGCAGCGTAGATCCGGGGAGGATGAACACTGAAGCTTTCTTT. Translation: CASSVDPGRMNTEAFF.

The V and J genes are TRBV28 and TRBJ1-2; D is perhaps TRBD1 (6 bases). The CDR3 contains 14 residues. Trimming removed 7 bases at V and 4 bases at J, with 16 bases between. The germline V gene has CDR1 MDHEN and CDR2 SYDVKM. The CDR3, as DNA: TGTGCCAGCATCAGGGGCGAAGGAATCTATGGCTACACCTTC. Translation: CASIRGEGIYGYTF.